Listed here is a single T cell receptor beta chain. Its antigen remains unidentified. Base qualities are missing; no much larger clone stands one base away. CDR3 length: 15 amino acids, cysteine to phenylalanine. Only the CDR3 DNA stays, 45 bases, in frame from base 1. In the germline V gene, CDR1 corresponds to MNHEY and CDR2 to SVGAGI. The junction shows trimming of 6 bases on V and 6 bases on J, and the gene matches do not reach 8 bases of it. Each collaborating institution followed its own protocols to collect whole blood in K2EDTA tubes. Collaborator samples were shipped for TCRbeta analysis as frozen whole blood, isolated PBMCs, or DNA extracted from either sample type. The data stem from a study of blood T cell repertoires in COVID-19 (TCRdb year 2020). Looking at the study overall: Samples from collaborators originated in the United States, Italy and Spain and spanned both the acute and convalescent phases of COVID-19. The material from the prospective study consisted of cDNA or gDNA derived from T cells, B-cell-depleted T cells, or PBMCs. The dataset comprised deeply sampled blood TCRbeta repertoires from subjects exposed to, actively infected with, or recovered from COVID-19. A freely available public database, intended as a resource for researchers studying the immune response to SARS-CoV-2, is where the repertoires were released. The samples were drawn from the first 160 participants of the ongoing ImmuneRACE study and from 1,254 subjects provided by 6 global collaborators. Nearly every sample came with metadata listing a de-identified subject ID, COVID-19 status, age in years and sex. Where HLA class I and class II types were available, the types were taken from metadata supplied by the sample provider, not from assay-based typing.

TCRbeta CDR3 regions were amplified from genomic DNA using the immunoSEQ Assay, a bias-controlled multiplex PCR. Per the authors' processing: Within the assay, amplification of reference gene primers was used to estimate how many nucleated cells each sample contained. To quantify the absolute abundance of each unique TCRbeta CDR3 rearrangement, sequence reads were collapsed and filtered. For each sample, productive Simpson clonality was calculated as the square root of Simpson's diversity index over productive rearrangements. Imported from immuneACCESS, the table was reduced by TCRdb to in-frame sequences with V and J called. These copies leave out some clones; in studies compared against another copy, an unresolved V gene accounts for under half, and the cause of the remainder is not known. V and J calls and clone size follow that table, whereas D and trimming were derived from the DNA. This sample gives approximately 140,000 clones in total; around 84% of them show up just once. Roughly 2.3% of the sample belongs to the ten largest clones.

The paper as a whole reports these results and caveats: The amount of clinical and demographic metadata varied by source and participant and was provided uncurated.

The V and J genes are TRBV6-5 and TRBJ1-5, and 10 junction bases match TRBD1. The TCR comes from a man between 65 and 85 years old with acute or convalescent COVID-19. Input material: peripheral blood. The CDR3 reads CASRQTGGWGQPQHF. The DNA reads TGTGCCAGCAGACAGACAGGGGGCTGGGGTCAGCCCCAGCATTTT.